This TCR beta chain was recorded in a study of CD8 T cells in ankylosing spondylitis. Broader study findings: What appeared characteristic of ankylosing spondylitis blood was a TCR beta motif of eight highly homologous variants. In ankylosing spondylitis patients, matched synovial fluid reportedly showed significant enrichment of disease-linked clones.

To note about this clonotype: The antigen remains unidentified.

The TCR beta libraries were generated through quantitative 5'-RACE incorporating molecular barcodes. One entry per CDR3 protein results from TCRdb running MiXCR on the 5' RACE reads. The sample holds 250,000 to 300,000 distinct CDR3 sequences, 15% to 20% seen once. The CDR3 extends over 14 amino acids. Germline CDR1 and CDR2: LGHDT and YNNKEL (reference sequence). Sequencing was done on a sample of blood, either unsorted or a sorted T cell fraction (not recorded which). The rearrangement links TRBV3-1 to TRBJ2-7, with 12 nucleotides matching TRBD2. The clonotype originates from a male donor with ankylosing spondylitis or in good health (not recorded which). CDR3 in DNA: TGTGCCAGCAGCCAAGGCGGACTAGCGGGGCATCAGCACGTC. It specifies CASSQGGLAGHQHV.